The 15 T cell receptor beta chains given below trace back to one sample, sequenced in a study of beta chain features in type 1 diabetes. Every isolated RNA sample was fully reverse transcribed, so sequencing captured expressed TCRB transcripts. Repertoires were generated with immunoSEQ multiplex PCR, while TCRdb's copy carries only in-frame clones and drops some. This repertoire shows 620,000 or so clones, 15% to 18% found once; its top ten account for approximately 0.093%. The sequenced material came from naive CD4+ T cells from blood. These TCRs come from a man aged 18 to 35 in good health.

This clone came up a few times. CDR3: CASSEYIGGQENYGYTF. In nucleotides, the CDR3 is TGTGCCAGCAGTGAATATATCGGTGGACAGGAGAACTATGGCTACACCTTC. This rearrangement joins TRBV25-1 to TRBJ1-2; 7 bases map to TRBD1. Germline CDR1 is MGHDK and CDR2 is SYGVNS. V shed 0 bases and J 2 bases; nucleotides not matched to a gene: 9. The length of the CDR3 is 17 residues.

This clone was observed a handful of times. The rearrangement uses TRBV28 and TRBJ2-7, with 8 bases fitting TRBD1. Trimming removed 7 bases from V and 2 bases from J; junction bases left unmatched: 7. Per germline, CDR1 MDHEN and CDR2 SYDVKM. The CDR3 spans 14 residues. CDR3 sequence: CASTPGGRAYEQYF. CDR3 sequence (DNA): TGTGCCAGCACCCCAGGGGGCAGGGCCTACGAGCAGTACTTC.

The CDR3 region has the DNA TGTGCCAGCAGCCCTTACAGGGGAGTCAGGGCCAAAAACATTCAGTACTTC. It encodes CASSPYRGVRAKNIQYF. The rearrangement joins TRBV7-2 to TRBJ2-4; TRBD1 aligns across 7 bases. Per the germline V gene, CDR1 is SGHTA and CDR2 is FQGNSA. The CDR3 is 17 residues long. V lost 5 bases and J lost 1; bases outside the gene matches: 11.

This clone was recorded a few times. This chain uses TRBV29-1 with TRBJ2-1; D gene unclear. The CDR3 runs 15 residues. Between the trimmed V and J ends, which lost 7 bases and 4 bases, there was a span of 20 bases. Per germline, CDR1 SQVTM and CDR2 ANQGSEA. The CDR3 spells CSARTELDRYNEQFF. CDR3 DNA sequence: TGCAGCGCAAGAACCGAGTTGGACCGATACAATGAGCAGTTCTTC.

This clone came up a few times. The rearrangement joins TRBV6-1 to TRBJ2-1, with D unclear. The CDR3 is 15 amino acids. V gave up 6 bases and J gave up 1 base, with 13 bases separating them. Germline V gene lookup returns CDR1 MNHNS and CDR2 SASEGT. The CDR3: CASSSHPWSYNEQFF. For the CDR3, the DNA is TGTGCCAGCAGCAGCCACCCTTGGTCCTACAATGAGCAGTTCTTC.

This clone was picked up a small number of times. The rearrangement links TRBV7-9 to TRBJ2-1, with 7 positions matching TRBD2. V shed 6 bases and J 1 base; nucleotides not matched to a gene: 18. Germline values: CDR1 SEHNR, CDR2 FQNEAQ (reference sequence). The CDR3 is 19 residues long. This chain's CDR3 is CASRSGWREKIGSYNEQFF. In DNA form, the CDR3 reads TGTGCCAGCAGAAGTGGTTGGCGGGAGAAGATAGGGTCCTACAATGAGCAGTTCTTC.

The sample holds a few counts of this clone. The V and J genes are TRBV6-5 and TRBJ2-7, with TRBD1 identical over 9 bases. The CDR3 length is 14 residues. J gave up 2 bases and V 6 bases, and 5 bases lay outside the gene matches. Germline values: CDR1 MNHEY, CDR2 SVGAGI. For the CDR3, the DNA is TGTGCCAGCAGGGGACAGGGAGGGCCCTACGAGCAGTACTTC. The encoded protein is CASRGQGGPYEQYF.

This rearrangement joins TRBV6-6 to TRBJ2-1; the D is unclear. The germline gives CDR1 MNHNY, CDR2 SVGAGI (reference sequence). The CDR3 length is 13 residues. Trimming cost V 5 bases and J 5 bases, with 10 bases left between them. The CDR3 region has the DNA TGTGCCAGCAGTGATAGGTCCAACAATGAGCAGTTCTTC. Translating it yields CASSDRSNNEQFF.

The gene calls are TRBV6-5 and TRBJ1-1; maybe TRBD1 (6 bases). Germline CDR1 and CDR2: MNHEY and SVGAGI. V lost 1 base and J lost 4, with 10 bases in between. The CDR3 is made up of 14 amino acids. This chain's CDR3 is CASSYFTGSTEAFF. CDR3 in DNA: TGTGCCAGCAGTTACTTCACAGGGAGCACTGAAGCTTTCTTT.

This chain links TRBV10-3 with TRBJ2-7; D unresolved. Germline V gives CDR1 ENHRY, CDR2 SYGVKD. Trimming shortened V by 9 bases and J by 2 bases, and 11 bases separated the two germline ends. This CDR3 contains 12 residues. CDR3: CAISADPYEQYF. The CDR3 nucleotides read TGTGCCATTTCCGCGGACCCCTACGAGCAGTACTTC.

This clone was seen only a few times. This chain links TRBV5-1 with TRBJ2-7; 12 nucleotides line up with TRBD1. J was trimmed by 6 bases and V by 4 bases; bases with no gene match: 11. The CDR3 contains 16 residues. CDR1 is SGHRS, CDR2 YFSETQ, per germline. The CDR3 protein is CASSPRNPGQGAEQYF. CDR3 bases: TGCGCCAGCAGCCCACGAAACCCGGGACAGGGGGCCGAGCAGTACTTC.

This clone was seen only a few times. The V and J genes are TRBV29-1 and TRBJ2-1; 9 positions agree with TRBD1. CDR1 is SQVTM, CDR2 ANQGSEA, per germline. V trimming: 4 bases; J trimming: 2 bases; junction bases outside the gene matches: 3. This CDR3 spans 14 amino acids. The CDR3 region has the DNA TGCAGCGTTGCTGGACAGGGGACCTACAATGAGCAGTTCTTC. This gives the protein CSVAGQGTYNEQFF.

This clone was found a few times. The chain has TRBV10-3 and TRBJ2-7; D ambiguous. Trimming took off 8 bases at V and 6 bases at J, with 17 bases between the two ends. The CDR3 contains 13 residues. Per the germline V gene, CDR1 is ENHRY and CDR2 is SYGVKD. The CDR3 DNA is TGTGCCATCCTTAACCCTAGAACCGGCGAGCAGTACTTC. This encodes CAILNPRTGEQYF.

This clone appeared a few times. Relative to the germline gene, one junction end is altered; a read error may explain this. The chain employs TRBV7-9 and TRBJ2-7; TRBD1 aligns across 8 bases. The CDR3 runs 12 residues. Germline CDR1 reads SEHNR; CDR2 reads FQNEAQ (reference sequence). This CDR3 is CASSLGVGQERF. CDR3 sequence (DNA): TGTGCCAGCAGCTTAGGGGTGGGACAGGAACGCTTC.

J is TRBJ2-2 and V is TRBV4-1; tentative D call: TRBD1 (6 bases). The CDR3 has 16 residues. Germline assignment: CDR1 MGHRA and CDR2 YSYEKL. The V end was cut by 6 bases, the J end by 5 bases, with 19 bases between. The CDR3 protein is CASRTYRVPGTGELFF. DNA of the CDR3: TGCGCCAGCAGGACCTACAGGGTCCCAGGGACCGGGGAGCTGTTTTTT.